The source of this T cell receptor beta chain is a study of T-cell reconstitution after alpha-beta-depleted transplantation in children (dated by TCRdb to 2016 to 2018). General notes on the study: Using TCR repertoire profiling, the study quantitatively followed how T-cell immune reconstitution unfolded in children after TCRalphabeta/CD19-depleted allogeneic hematopoietic cell transplantation.

The CDR3 measures 14 amino acids from cysteine to phenylalanine. Only the CDR3 DNA stays, 42 bases, in frame from base 1. V gives up 2 bases and J gives up 3 bases, and the segment between their germline ends measures 10 bases. Taken from the germline V gene, the CDR1 and CDR2 loops are SGHTA and FQGTGA. General study outcomes and caveats: The apparently early recovery of alphabetaT-cell counts about two months after transplant reportedly depended on only several hundred rapidly expanded clones that came from non-depleted graft cells. Hyperexpanded clone frequencies declined over subsequent months; after one year, T-cell counts and TCRbeta diversity were mostly attributed to newly produced T cells. The high TCRbeta diversity at day 60 in some patients was ascribed to recipient T cells and intrathymic progenitors that had survived conditioning.

Receptor amplification or capture employed PCR. Sequencing was carried out with an Illumina HiSeq 2500. Molecular barcoding was employed in the preparation of TCR libraries, with unique molecular identifiers being used to normalize TCRbeta repertoire quantification. TCRdb took the public reads, trimmed them with fastp at Q25, ran MiXCR for clone calling and kept in-frame beta chains. Every entry covers one CDR3 protein and lists the most common genes and DNA from its rows. For this sample there are about 580,000 distinct CDR3 sequences; roughly 24% appear just once. The top ten hold roughly 13% of the sample. Per the publication, the treatment or condition label means: allogeneic hematopoietic cell transplantation with graft depleted of TCRalphabeta T cells and CD19 B cells. The children who served as transplant recipients had been given grafts of TCRalphabeta/CD19-depleted allogeneic hematopoietic cells.

Concerning this clonotype itself: No antigen is known for it. Per-base qualities were not stored, and no clone one base away is much larger.

The chain is assembled from TRBV7-3 and TRBJ1-1, with TRBD1 as a weak D call on 5 bases. This receptor was taken from a boy under two years old who had a stem cell transplant for acute myeloid leukemia, so the T cells may come from the graft donor. The sample was PBMCs, mostly from graft donor cells, taken 360 days after TCRalphabeta/CD19-depleted stem cell transplant. Here is the DNA: TGTGCCAGCAGCTTAGGGGGACCGTACACTGAAGCTTTCTTT. Its translation reads: CASSLGGPYTEAFF.